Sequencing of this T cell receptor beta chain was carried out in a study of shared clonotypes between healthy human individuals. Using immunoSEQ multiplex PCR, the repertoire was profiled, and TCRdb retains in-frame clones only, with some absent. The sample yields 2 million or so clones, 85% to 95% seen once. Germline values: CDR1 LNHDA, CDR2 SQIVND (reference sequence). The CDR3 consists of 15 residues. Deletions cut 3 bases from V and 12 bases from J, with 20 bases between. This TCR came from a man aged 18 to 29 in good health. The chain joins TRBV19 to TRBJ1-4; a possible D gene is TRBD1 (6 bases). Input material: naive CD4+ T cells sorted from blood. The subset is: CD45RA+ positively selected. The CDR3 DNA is TGTGCCAGTAGTATTAGCATACAGGGAAGGGCGGAACTGTTTTTT. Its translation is CASSISIQGRAELFF.